This T cell receptor (beta chain) was retrieved from a study of T cell responses to AZD1222 COVID-19 vaccine. Per germline, CDR1 SGHRS and CDR2 YFSETQ. This CDR3 comprises 12 residues. The ends were cut back, 0 bases at V and 9 bases at J, with 7 bases in the middle. The repertoire was sequenced with immunoSEQ multiplex PCR; TCRdb's copy has only in-frame clones and lacks some. The table includes around 140,000 clones, about 93% detected once. This receptor was identified in an adult in good health. This specimen was peripheral blood, taken on day 0 of AZD1222 vaccination. The rearrangement joins TRBV5-1 to TRBJ2-1; D remains unclear. The CDR3 loop is CASSLGLGEQFF. CDR3 coding DNA: TGCGCCAGCAGCTTGGGGCTCGGTGAGCAGTTCTTC.